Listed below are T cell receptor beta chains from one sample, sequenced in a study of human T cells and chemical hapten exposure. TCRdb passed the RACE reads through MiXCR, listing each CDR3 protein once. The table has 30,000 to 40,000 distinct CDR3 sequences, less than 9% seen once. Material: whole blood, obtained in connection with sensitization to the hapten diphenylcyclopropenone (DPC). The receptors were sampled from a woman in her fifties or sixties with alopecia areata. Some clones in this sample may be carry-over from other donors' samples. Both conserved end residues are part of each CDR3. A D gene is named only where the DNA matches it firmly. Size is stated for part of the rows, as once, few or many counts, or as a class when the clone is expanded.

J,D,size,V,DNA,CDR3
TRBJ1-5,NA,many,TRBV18,TGTGCCAGCTCAGCCCAGGGATCCAATCAGCCCCAGCATTTT,CASSAQGSNQPQHF
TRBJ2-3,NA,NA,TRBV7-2,TGTGCCAGCAGCTTAGAGGGCGGCACAGATACGCAGTATTTT,CASSLEGGTDTQYF
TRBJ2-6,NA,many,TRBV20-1,TGCAGTGCTGGACCCGGCTCTGGGGCCAACGTCCTGACTTTC,CSAGPGSGANVLTF
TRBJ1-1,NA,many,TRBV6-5,TGTGCCAGCAGTTACACCGCCCGCCTTGACAGGGAAGCTTTCTTT,CASSYTARLDREAFF
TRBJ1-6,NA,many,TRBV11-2,TGTGCCAGCAGCTTAGCGGCACCCCTCCACTTT,CASSLAAPLHF
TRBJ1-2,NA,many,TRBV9,TGTGCCAGCACCGGCCCGGGAACTAAGGACTATGGCTACACCTTC,CASTGPGTKDYGYTF
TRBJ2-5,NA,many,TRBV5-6,TGTGCCAGCAGCTTTCCAGGGGCAGAGACCCAGTACTTC,CASSFPGAETQYF
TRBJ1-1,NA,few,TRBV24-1,TGTGCCACCAGTGACAACTGGTGGACGGGGTCGCAGGAATTTGGTGAAGCTTTCTTT,CATSDNWWTGSQEFGEAFF
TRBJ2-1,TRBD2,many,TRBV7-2,TGTGCCAGCAGCTCCCGGACTAGCGGGAGGGTTAGTGAGCAGTTCTTC,CASSSRTSGRVSEQFF
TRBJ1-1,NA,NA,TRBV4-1,TGCGCCAGCAGCCAAGGCCGGACGGGGAACACTGAAGCTTTCTTT,CASSQGRTGNTEAFF
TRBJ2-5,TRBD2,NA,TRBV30,TGTGCCTGGAGGCCGGGACTAGCGGGCGAGACCCAGTACTTC,CAWRPGLAGETQYF
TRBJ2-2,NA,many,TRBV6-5,TGTGCCAGCAGTTACGAAGGGGTCGACACCGGGGAGCTGTTTTTT,CASSYEGVDTGELFF
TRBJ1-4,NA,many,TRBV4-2,TGTGCCAGCAGCCAAGAACGGCAGGGAACTAATGAAAAACTGTTTTTT,CASSQERQGTNEKLFF
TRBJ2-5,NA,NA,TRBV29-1,TGCAGCGTAGTGTCGGAGGGGATGGGGCAAGAGACCCAGTACTTC,CSVVSEGMGQETQYF
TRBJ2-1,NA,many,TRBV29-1,TGCAGCGTTTACCGGAATGAGCAGTTCTTC,CSVYRNEQFF
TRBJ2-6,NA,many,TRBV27,TGTGCCAGCAGTTTAATAGCCGGGGCCAACGTCCTGACTTTC,CASSLIAGANVLTF
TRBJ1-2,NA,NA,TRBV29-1,TGCAGCGCCCGTACGAGGGCACCTAACTATGGCTACACCTTC,CSARTRAPNYGYTF
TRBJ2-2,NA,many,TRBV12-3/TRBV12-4,TGTGCCAGCAAGCCAGACCCCGGGGAGCTGTTTTTT,CASKPDPGELFF
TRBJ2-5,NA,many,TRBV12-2,TGTGCAAGTCGCTTAGGAGGGACTAGCGGCCCCCAAGAGACCCAGTACTTC,CASRLGGTSGPQETQYF
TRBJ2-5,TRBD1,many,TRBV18,TGTGCCAGCTCCCGGGACAGAGAAGAGACCCAGTACTTC,CASSRDREETQYF
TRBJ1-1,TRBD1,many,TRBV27,TGTGCCAGCAGTCCCACAGGGGGCACTGAAGCTTTCTTT,CASSPTGGTEAFF
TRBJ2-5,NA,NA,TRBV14,TGTGCCAGCAGCCAAGATCTCGTCCGAGAGACCCAGTACTTC,CASSQDLVRETQYF
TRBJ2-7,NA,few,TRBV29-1,TGCAGCGTTGAAGGGATAGAGGAGCAGTACTTC,CSVEGIEEQYF
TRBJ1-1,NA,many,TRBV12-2,TGTGCAAGTCGCTTTCTCTCCTCGGAGGCCAAACTTTACGAAAGGTTTGTGTTTCGAGCTTTCTTT,CASRFLSSEAKLYERFVFRAFF
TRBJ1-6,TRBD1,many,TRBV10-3,TGTGCCATCAGTGGGGACAGGTCCGAAAATTCACCCCTCCACTTT,CAISGDRSENSPLHF
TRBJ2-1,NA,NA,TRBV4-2,TGTGCCAGCAGCCGGACTCCAGGCAATGAGCAGTTCTTC,CASSRTPGNEQFF
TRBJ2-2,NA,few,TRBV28,TGTGCCAGCAGCCTCCCCCCTTTTCGAGGGGAGCTGTTTTTT,CASSLPPFRGELFF
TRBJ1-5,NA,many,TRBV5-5,TGTGCCAGCAGCAGCCGGGACGCAAATCAGCCCCAGCATTTT,CASSSRDANQPQHF
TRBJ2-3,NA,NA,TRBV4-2,TGTGCCAGCAGCCAAGATCAGGGGACGACAAGCACAGATACGCAGTATTTT,CASSQDQGTTSTDTQYF
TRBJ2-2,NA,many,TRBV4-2,TGTGCCAGCAGCACGAGCCCAGCGGGACAGAACACCGGGGAGCTGTTTTTT,CASSTSPAGQNTGELFF
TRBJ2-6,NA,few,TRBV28,TGTGCCAGCAGTCTTGGACCAGATCTCTCTGGGGCCAACGTCCTGACTTTC,CASSLGPDLSGANVLTF
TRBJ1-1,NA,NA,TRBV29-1,TGCAGCGTCGACCAGATCCGAGCTTTCTTT,CSVDQIRAFF
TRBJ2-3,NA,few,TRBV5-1,TGCGCCAGCAGCGCCGACCCTGGAGATACGCAGTATTTT,CASSADPGDTQYF
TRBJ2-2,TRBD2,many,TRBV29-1,TGCAGCGTTGGACTAGCCTCCACCGGGGAGCTGTTTTTT,CSVGLASTGELFF
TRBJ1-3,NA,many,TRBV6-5,TGTGCCAGCAGTTCCAACAGGGGAAACACCATATATTTT,CASSSNRGNTIYF
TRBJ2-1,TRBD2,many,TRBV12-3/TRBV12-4,TGTGCCAGCAGCCCTAGCGGGAGAGGCAATGAGCAGTTCTTC,CASSPSGRGNEQFF
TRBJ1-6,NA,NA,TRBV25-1,TGTGCCAGCAGGGACGCCTATAATTCACCCCTCCACTTT,CASRDAYNSPLHF